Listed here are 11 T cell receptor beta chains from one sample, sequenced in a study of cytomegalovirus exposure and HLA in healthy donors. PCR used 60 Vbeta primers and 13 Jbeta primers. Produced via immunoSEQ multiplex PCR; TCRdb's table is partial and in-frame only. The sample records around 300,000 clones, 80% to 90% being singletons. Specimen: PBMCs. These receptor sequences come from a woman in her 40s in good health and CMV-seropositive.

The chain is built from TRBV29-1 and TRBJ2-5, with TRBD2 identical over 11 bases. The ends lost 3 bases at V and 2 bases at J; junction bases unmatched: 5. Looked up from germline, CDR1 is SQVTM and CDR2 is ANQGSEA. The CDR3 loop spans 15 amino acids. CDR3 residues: CSVDLTSGNQETQYF. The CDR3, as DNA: TGCAGCGTTGATCTGACTAGCGGGAATCAAGAGACCCAGTACTTC.

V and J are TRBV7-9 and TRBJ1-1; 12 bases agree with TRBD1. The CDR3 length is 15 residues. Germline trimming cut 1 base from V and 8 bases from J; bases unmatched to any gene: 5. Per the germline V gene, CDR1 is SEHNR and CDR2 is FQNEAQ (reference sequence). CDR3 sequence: CASSLGVGQGAEAFF. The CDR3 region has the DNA TGTGCCAGCAGCTTAGGGGTGGGACAGGGGGCCGAAGCTTTCTTT.

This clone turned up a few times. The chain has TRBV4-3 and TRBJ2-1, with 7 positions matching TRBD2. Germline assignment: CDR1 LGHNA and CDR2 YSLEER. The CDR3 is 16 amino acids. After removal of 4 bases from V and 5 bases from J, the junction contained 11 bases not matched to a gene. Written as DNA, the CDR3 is TGCGCCAGCAGCCTTCTCGAGCGGGGCCCTCACAATGAGCAGTTCTTC. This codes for CASSLLERGPHNEQFF.

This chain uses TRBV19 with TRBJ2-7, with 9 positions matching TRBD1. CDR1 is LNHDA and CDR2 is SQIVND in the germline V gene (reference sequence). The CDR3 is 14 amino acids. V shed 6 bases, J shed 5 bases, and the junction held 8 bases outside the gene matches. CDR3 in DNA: TGTGCCAGTAGCACAGGGGACAGGGATAACGAGCAGTACTTC. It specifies CASSTGDRDNEQYF.

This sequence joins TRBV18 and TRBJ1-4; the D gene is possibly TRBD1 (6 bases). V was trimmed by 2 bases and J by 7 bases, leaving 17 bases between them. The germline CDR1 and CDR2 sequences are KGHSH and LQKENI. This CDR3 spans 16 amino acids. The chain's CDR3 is CASSPSPGDRTEKLFF. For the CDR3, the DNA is TGTGCCAGCTCACCATCCCCAGGGGATAGGACTGAAAAACTGTTTTTT.

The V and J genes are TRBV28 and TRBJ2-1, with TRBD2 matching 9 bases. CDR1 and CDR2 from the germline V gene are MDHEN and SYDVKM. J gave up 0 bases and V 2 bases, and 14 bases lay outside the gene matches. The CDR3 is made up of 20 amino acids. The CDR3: CASSLIAGVDGGSSYNEQFF. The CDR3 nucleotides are TGTGCCAGCAGTTTAATAGCGGGAGTAGACGGGGGGAGCTCCTACAATGAGCAGTTCTTC.

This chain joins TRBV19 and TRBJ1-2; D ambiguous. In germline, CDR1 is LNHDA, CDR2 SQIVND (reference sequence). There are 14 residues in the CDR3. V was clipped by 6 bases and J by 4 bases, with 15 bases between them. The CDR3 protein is CASSSGGFGYGYTF. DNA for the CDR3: TGTGCCAGTAGCTCCGGAGGGTTCGGCTATGGCTACACCTTC.

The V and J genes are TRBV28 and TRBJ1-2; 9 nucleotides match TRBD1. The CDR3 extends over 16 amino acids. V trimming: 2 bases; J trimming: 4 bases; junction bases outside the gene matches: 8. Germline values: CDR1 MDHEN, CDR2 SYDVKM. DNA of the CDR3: TGTGCCAGCAGTTTAAACCCTCGGGACAGGGTCTATGGCTACACCTTC. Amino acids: CASSLNPRDRVYGYTF.

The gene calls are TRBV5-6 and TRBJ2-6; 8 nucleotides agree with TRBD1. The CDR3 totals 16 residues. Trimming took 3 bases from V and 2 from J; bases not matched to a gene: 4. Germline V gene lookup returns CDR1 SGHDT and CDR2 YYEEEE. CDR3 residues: CASSSMDRAGANVLTF. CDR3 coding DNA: TGTGCCAGCAGCTCGATGGACAGGGCTGGGGCCAACGTCCTGACTTTC.

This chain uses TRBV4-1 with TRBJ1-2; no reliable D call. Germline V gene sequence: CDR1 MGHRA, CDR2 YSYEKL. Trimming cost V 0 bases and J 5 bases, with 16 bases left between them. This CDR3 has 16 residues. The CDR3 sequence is CASSQEHEAAIYGYTF. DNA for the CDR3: TGCGCCAGCAGCCAAGAACATGAGGCGGCTATTTATGGCTACACCTTC.

CDR3 loop: CASSPGLAPNQETQYF. In nucleotides, the CDR3 is TGTGCCAGCAGTCCAGGACTAGCCCCAAACCAAGAGACCCAGTACTTC. This rearrangement joins TRBV28 to TRBJ2-5; TRBD2 matches at 8 bases. The ends lost 5 bases at V and 0 bases at J; junction bases unmatched: 8. Germline CDR1 reads MDHEN; CDR2 reads SYDVKM. CDR3 size: 16 residues. Filled out from reference TRBV28 and TRBJ2-5, the complete variable domain reads DVKVTQSSRYLVKRTGEKVFLECVQDMDHENMFWYRQDPGLGLRLIYFSYDVKMKEKGDIPEGYSVSREKKERFSLILESASTNQTSMYLCASSPGLAPNQETQYFGPGTRLLVL.